The 15 T cell receptor beta chains reported below all come from one sample, sequenced in a study of beta chain features in type 1 diabetes. Of the isolated RNA, all was reverse transcribed, and so the sequenced material was expressed TCRB transcripts. TCRdb's copy holds only in-frame clones and misses some; the assay was immunoSEQ multiplex PCR. The data hold about 140,000 clones, with roughly 10% observed a single time. The source material was central memory CD4+ T cells from blood. The receptors originated from a woman in her 40s in good health.

This clone was seen a few times. The J gene is TRBJ1-1, the V gene TRBV6-1, with D tentatively TRBD1 (5 bases). Germline CDR1 MNHNS, CDR2 SASEGT. The CDR3 length is 13 residues. V was trimmed by 4 bases and J by 4 bases, leaving 10 bases between them. CDR3 protein: CASSVEGPTEAFF. The DNA for the CDR3 is TGTGCCAGCAGTGTGGAGGGGCCCACTGAAGCTTTCTTT.

J is TRBJ2-5 and V is TRBV7-9; D not resolved. Germline V gene lookup returns CDR1 SEHNR and CDR2 FQNEAQ (reference sequence). Trimming took off 3 bases at V and 7 bases at J, with 15 bases between the two ends. This CDR3 contains 14 residues. CDR3 in amino acids: CASSLAGSGGTQYF. The CDR3, as DNA: TGTGCCAGCAGCTTGGCTGGATCCGGCGGGACCCAGTACTTC.

V usage is TRBV6-1 and J usage is TRBJ2-1, with 7 bases lining up with TRBD2. Germline lookup yields CDR1 MNHNS and CDR2 SASEGT. There are 16 residues in the CDR3. The ends lost 0 bases at V and 2 bases at J; junction bases unmatched: 4. CDR3 DNA: TGTGCCAGCAGTGAAGCACTTCGGGGGGCCTACAATGAGCAGTTCTTC. Residues: CASSEALRGAYNEQFF.

The sample holds a few counts of this clone. The chain employs TRBV7-7 and TRBJ2-5; weak D call: TRBD1 (5 bases). The CDR3 is made up of 11 amino acids. CDR1 SSHAT and CDR2 FNYEAQ come from the germline V gene (reference sequence). The chain's CDR3 is CACYKGETQYF. CDR3 coding DNA: TGTGCTTGCTATAAGGGGGAGACCCAGTACTTC. Filled out from reference TRBV7-7 and TRBJ2-5, the complete variable domain reads GAGVSQSPRYKVTKRGQDVTLRCDPISSHATLYWYQQALGQGPEFLTYFNYEAQPDKSGLPSDRFSAERPEGSISTLTIQRTEQRDSAMYRCACYKGETQYFGPGTRLLVL.

This clone was seen only a few times. This chain connects TRBV6-1 to TRBJ2-7; 9 positions match TRBD1. The CDR3 loop spans 13 amino acids. Trimming at V came to 3 bases and at J to 5 bases, leaving 2 bases not matched to a gene. Germline V gene sequence: CDR1 MNHNS, CDR2 SASEGT. CDR3 in DNA: TGTGCCAGCAGTGAGGGACAGGGCCACGAGCAGTACTTC. Amino acids: CASSEGQGHEQYF.

The table lists this clone with a few counts. The genes are TRBV5-4 and TRBJ1-1; TRBD1 might be the D (6 bases). The CDR3 is 15 residues long. Per germline, CDR1 SGHNT and CDR2 YYREEE (reference sequence). The V and J ends lost 2 bases and 1 base respectively, with 12 bases between them. CDR3 protein: CASSFDRTANTEAFF. The DNA of the CDR3 is TGTGCCAGCAGCTTCGATCGGACAGCGAACACTGAAGCTTTCTTT.

J is TRBJ1-5 and V is TRBV5-1; the match to TRBD1 covers 8 bases. V shed 4 bases, J shed 3 bases, and the junction held 9 bases outside the gene matches. Germline V gene lookup returns CDR1 SGHRS and CDR2 YFSETQ. The CDR3 runs to 16 residues. The CDR3 nucleotides are TGCGCCAGCAGCCCGACAGGGGCTGAAGTCAATCAGCCCCAGCATTTT. Its translation is CASSPTGAEVNQPQHF.

This rearrangement joins TRBV7-8 to TRBJ2-5; 8 nucleotides align to TRBD1. The end of the DNA aligns better with TRBJ2-7, so the J call may be wrong. Germline V gives CDR1 SGHVS, CDR2 FQNEAQ. CDR3 length: 14 amino acids. Written as DNA, the CDR3 is TGTGCCAGCACCGGACAGGGCCCCCTCGACGAGCAGTACTTC. Residues: CASTGQGPLDEQYF.

The chain recombines TRBV13 with TRBJ2-7; TRBD1 is a possible D gene (6 bases). The germline CDR1 and CDR2 sequences are PRHDT and FYEKMQ (reference sequence). V was trimmed by 2 bases and J by 4 bases, leaving 12 bases between them. The CDR3 loop spans 14 amino acids. The CDR3 sequence: CASSLLDRNYEQYF. Written as DNA, the CDR3 is TGTGCCAGCAGCTTACTGGACAGAAATTACGAGCAGTACTTC.

This clone was found a few times. The chain is built from TRBV19 and TRBJ2-2; 7 nucleotides match TRBD2. Germline CDR1 is LNHDA and CDR2 is SQIVND (reference sequence). This CDR3 is built from 15 residues. Losses at the gene ends were 3 bases for V and 7 bases for J; bases not matched to a gene: 8. The DNA for the CDR3 is TGTGCCAGTAGTATGACCGGGGGGTCGGTCGGGGAGCTGTTTTTT. Translated: CASSMTGGSVGELFF.

J is TRBJ1-4 and V is TRBV10-3; tentative D call: TRBD1 (5 bases). Germline values: CDR1 ENHRY, CDR2 SYGVKD. Between the trimmed V and J ends, which lost 11 bases and 0 bases, there was a span of 10 bases. The CDR3 consists of 13 residues. CDR3 sequence: CACRAATNEKLFF. In DNA form, the CDR3 reads TGTGCCTGCAGGGCCGCAACTAATGAAAAACTGTTTTTT.

The chain is built from TRBV6-6 and TRBJ2-7, with 9 bases fitting TRBD1. The CDR3 is 15 residues long. Per the germline V gene, CDR1 is MNHNY and CDR2 is SVGAGI (reference sequence). Germline trimming cut 5 bases from V and 2 bases from J; bases unmatched to any gene: 7. Here the CDR3 DNA reads TGTGCCAGCAGTCCGGGACAGGGCTCGGCCTACGAGCAGTACTTC. This encodes CASSPGQGSAYEQYF.

This rearrangement joins TRBV6-4 to TRBJ1-1, with D hard to call. Germline V gene data show CDR1 as MRHNA and CDR2 as SNTAGT. The V end was cut by 2 bases, the J end by 11 bases, with 15 bases between. The CDR3 has 13 amino acids. The CDR3 protein is CASSDGETSTAFF. Here the CDR3 DNA reads TGTGCCAGCAGTGACGGAGAGACCAGTACGGCTTTCTTT.

This clone has more than one count but fewer than ten. The chain employs TRBV7-9 and TRBJ2-5; D possibly corresponds to TRBD2 (6 bases). This CDR3 spans 15 amino acids. CDR1 and CDR2 (germline): SEHNR, FQNEAQ (reference sequence). V dropped 0 bases and J dropped 4 bases, with 12 bases sitting between them. The CDR3, as DNA: TGTGCCAGCAGCTTAGCCCTTGGAGGGTTAGAGACCCAGTACTTC. Protein: CASSLALGGLETQYF. The entire variable domain, with the rest obtained from reference TRBV7-9 and TRBJ2-5, is as follows: DTGVSQNPRHKITKRGQNVTFRCDPISEHNRLYWYRQTLGQGPEFLTYFQNEAQLEKSRLLSDRFSAERPKGSFSTLEIQRTEQGDSAMYLCASSLALGGLETQYFGPGTRLLVL.

The rearrangement links TRBV2 to TRBJ2-3, with 8 bases identical to TRBD2. The germline CDR1 and CDR2 sequences are SNHLY and FYNNEI. The CDR3 has 17 amino acids. V lost 4 bases, J lost 0 bases, and 9 bases stayed unmatched. The CDR3 here is CASSGRSTSGSTDTQYF. The CDR3 region has the DNA TGTGCCAGCAGTGGTAGGAGTACTAGCGGTAGCACAGATACGCAGTATTTT.